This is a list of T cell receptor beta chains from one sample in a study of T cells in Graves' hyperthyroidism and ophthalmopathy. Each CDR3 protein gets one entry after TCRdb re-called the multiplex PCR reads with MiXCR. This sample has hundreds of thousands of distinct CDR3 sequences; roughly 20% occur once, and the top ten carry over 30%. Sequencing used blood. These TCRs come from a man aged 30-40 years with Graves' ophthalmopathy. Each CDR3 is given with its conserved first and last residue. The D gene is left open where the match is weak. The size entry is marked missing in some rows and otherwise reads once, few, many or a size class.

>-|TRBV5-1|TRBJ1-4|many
TGCGCCAGCAGCTTGGGACGTCGCAGCACAACTAATGAAAAACTGTTTTTT
CASSLGRRSTTNEKLFF
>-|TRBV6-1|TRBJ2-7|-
TGTGCCAGCAGGAGGGGCGGACAGCAACTCTACGAGCAGTACTTC
CASRRGGQQLYEQYF
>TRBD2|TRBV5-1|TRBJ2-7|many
TGCGCCAGCAGCAAGACTAGCGGGAGGCTACCCTACGAGCAGTACTTC
CASSKTSGRLPYEQYF
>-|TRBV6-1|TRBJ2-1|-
TGTGCCAGCAGTGAAGTGGGGGGGCTATTTTACAATGAGCAGTTCTTC
CASSEVGGLFYNEQFF
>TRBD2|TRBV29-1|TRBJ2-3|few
TGCAGCGTTGAACTACTAGCGGGAGAAGCAGATACGCAGTATTTT
CSVELLAGEADTQYF
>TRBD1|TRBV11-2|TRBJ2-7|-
TGTGCCAGCAGGAAACCGGGACAGCGCTCCTACGAGCAGTACTTC
CASRKPGQRSYEQYF
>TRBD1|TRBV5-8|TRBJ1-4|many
TGTGCCAGCAGCTGGGGACAGGGGGCTGAAAAACTGTTTTTT
CASSWGQGAEKLFF
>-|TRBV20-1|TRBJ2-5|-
TGCAGTGCTATTGCGGGACAAATCCGGTCAGAGACCCAGTACTTC
CSAIAGQIRSETQYF
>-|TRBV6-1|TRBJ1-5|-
TGTGCCAGCAGTGAAACAGGACTTCAGCCCCAGCATTTT
CASSETGLQPQHF
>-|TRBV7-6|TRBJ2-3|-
TGTGCCAGCAGCTTCAAGGCCCCTGGCACAGATACGCAGTATTTT
CASSFKAPGTDTQYF
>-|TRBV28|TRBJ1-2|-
TGTGCCAGCAGTCCTCACCTCCGGATCGCCAATGGCTACACCTTC
CASSPHLRIANGYTF
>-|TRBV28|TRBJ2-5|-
TGTGCCAGCAGACCCCCCGCTCCCCCCCAAGAGACCCAGTACTTC
CASRPPAPPQETQYF
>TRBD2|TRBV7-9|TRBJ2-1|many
TGCGCCAGCAGCTTGGGGAGGGATGAGCAGTTCTTC
CASSLGRDEQFF
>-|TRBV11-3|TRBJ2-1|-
TGTGCCAGCAGCCTCGAAGGTTGGGGCTCCTACAATGAGCAGTTCTTC
CASSLEGWGSYNEQFF
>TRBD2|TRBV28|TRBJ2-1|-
TGTGCCAGCATCCGACTAGCGGGAGGAGGCTCCTACAATGAGCAGTTCTTC
CASIRLAGGGSYNEQFF
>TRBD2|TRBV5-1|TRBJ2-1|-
TGCGCCAGCAGCTTGGGTACAGCGGGAGGGCCACAGTTCTTC
CASSLGTAGGPQFF
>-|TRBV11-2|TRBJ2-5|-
TGTGCCAGCAGCTTGGACAGTCCGCTCGCCACCCAGTACTTC
CASSLDSPLATQYF
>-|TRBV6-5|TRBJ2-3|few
TGTGCCAGCAGTTACCAGAGCATGGCAGATACGCAGTATTTT
CASSYQSMADTQYF
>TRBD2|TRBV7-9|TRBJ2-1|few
TGTGCCAGCAGCCTCCCAATGACTAGCCTGAAACTTTACAATGAGCAGTTCTTC
CASSLPMTSLKLYNEQFF
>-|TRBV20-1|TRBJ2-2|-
TGCAGTGCTAGAAGATCCGTAACCGGGGAGCTGTTTTTT
CSARRSVTGELFF
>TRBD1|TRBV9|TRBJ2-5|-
TGTGCCAGCAGCCCAGGGACAGGGGGCGCGGGGGAGACCCAGTACTTC
CASSPGTGGAGETQYF
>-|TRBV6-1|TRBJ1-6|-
TGTGCCAGCAGTCAGGACACCATTTATTCACCCCTCCACTTT
CASSQDTIYSPLHF
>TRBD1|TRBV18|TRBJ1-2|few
TGTGCCAGCTCTCAATCGGACAGGCCGTACTATGGCTACACCTTC
CASSQSDRPYYGYTF
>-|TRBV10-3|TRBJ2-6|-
TGTGCCTCCCTCCTTGGCTCTGGGGCCAACGTCCTGACTTTC
CASLLGSGANVLTF
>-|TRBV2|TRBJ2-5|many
TGTGCCAGCAGGTCGGACGAAGAGACCCAGTACTTC
CASRSDEETQYF
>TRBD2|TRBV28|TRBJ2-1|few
TGTGCCAGCACCACCGCGGGATCTAGCGGGAGGGCGTACAATGAGCAGTTCTTC
CASTTAGSSGRAYNEQFF
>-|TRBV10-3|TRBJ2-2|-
TGTGCCATCGCCGACCGGGGGGCCACCGGGGAGCTGTTTTTT
CAIADRGATGELFF
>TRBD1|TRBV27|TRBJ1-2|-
TGTGCCAGCAGTTTAGGGACAGTTGGGGGCAATGGCTACACCTTC
CASSLGTVGGNGYTF
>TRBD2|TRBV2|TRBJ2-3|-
TGTGCCAGCAGTGAATCTTCCGGGACTAGCACGGGAGATACGCAGTATTTT
CASSESSGTSTGDTQYF
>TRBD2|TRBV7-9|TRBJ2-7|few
TGTGCCAGCAGCTCTTCAAGCGGGGTTGCCTACGAGCAGTACTTC
CASSSSSGVAYEQYF
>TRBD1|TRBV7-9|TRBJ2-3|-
TGTGCCAGCAGCTATAGACAGGGGCGCACAGATACGCAGTATTTT
CASSYRQGRTDTQYF
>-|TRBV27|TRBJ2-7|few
TGTGCCAGCAGTTTAATGGCGAGCTCCTACGAGCAGTACTTC
CASSLMASSYEQYF
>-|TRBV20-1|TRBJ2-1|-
TGCAGTGCTAGAGATTTTTTCGGTACCAGCTCCTACAATGAGCAGTTCTTC
CSARDFFGTSSYNEQFF
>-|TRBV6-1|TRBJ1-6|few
TGTGCCAGCAGTCCCCGGACGAGGGATAATTCACCCCTCCACTTT
CASSPRTRDNSPLHF
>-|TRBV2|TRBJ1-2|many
TGTGCCAGCAGTAGAACCGGAACGCCTGGCTATGGCTACACCTTC
CASSRTGTPGYGYTF
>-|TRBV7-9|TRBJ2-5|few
TGTGCCAGCAGCCGTGGACAAATCCAAGAGACCCAGTACTTC
CASSRGQIQETQYF
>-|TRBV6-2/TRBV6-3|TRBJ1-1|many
TGTGCCAGCAGTTCGACCAAGAGGAACACTGAAGCTTTCTTT
CASSSTKRNTEAFF
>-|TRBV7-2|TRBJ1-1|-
TGTGCCAGCGCCAGAAGGGGTACTGAAGCTTTCTTT
CASARRGTEAFF
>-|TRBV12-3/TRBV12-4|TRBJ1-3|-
TGTGCCAGCAGTTTACGGGACACCATATATTTT
CASSLRDTIYF
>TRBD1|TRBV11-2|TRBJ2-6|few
TGTGCCAGCAGCCAAGGGACAGGGGGCGCTGGGGCCAACGTCCTGACTTTC
CASSQGTGGAGANVLTF
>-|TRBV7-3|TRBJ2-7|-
TGTGCCAGCAGCTTACGACCTAGCATCGATGAGCAGTACTTC
CASSLRPSIDEQYF
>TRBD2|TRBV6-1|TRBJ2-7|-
TGTGCCAGCAGTCAAGCGGGAGGGCCTTTCGAGCAGTACTTC
CASSQAGGPFEQYF
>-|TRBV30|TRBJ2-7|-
TGTGCCTGGAGTGTACCAGGGGCCGGGCACCCCTACGAGCAGTACTTC
CAWSVPGAGHPYEQYF
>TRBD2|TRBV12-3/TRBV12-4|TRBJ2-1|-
TGTGCCAGCAGACCCCGTTGGACTAGCGGAAACAATGAGCAGTTCTTC
CASRPRWTSGNNEQFF
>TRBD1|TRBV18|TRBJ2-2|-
TGTGCCAGCTCACTGGACAGGGACTACACCGGGGAGCTGTTTTTT
CASSLDRDYTGELFF
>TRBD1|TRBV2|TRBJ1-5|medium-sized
TGTGCCAGCAGTGGACAGGGGGGCAATCAGCCCCAGCATTTT
CASSGQGGNQPQHF
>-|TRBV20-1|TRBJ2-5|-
TGCAGTGCTAGAAACCAAGAGACCCAGTACTTC
CSARNQETQYF
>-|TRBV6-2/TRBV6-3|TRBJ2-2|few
TGTGCCAGCAGAACTCTAGCGTTGGGCACCGGGGAGCTGTTTTTT
CASRTLALGTGELFF
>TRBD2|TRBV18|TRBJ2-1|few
TGTGCCAGCTCACCCAATAGCGGGACTTATAATGAGCAGTTCTTC
CASSPNSGTYNEQFF
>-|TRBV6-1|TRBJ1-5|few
TGTGCCAGCGAGCAGGGTAACGGTATTGGTGCTCAGCCCCAGCATTTT
CASEQGNGIGAQPQHF
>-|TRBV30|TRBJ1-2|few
TGTGCCTGGACTTCAGGGCCAGCCGGCTACACCTTC
CAWTSGPAGYTF
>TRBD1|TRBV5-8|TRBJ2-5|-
TGTGCCAGCGGACCGACAGGGGGGAACCAAGAGACCCAGTACTTC
CASGPTGGNQETQYF
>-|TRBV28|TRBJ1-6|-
TGTGCCAGCAGTTCCCCGGGATTGGGGAATTCACCCCTCCACTTT
CASSSPGLGNSPLHF